The TCR beta chain under discussion was sequenced for a study of blood T cell repertoires in COVID-19. Assay used: immunoSEQ multiplex PCR; TCRdb lists only in-frame clones, some missing. Of approximately 200,000 clones listed, roughly nine tenths are singletons. Trimming took off 4 bases at V and 4 bases at J, with 14 bases between the two ends. The CDR3 length is 14 residues. Germline V gene sequence: CDR1 LGHDT, CDR2 YNNKEL (reference sequence). The material sequenced was peripheral blood. The TCR was taken from a man aged 25 to 45 with acute or convalescent COVID-19. The chain uses TRBV3-1 (or the pseudogene TRBV3-2) and TRBJ2-7; TRBD2 is a possible D gene (5 bases). CDR3 sequence: CASSRTRGGYEQYF. The CDR3 DNA reads as TGTGCCAGCAGCCGAACCCGGGGTGGGTACGAGCAGTACTTC.